Included here is one T cell receptor (beta chain) sequence, with context. The antigen remains unidentified. The V segment lost 0 bases and the J segment 4 bases; nucleotides outside the gene matches: 7. The CDR3 extends over 17 amino acids. Germline assignment: CDR1 SGHRS and CDR2 YFSETQ. A sample-barcoded 5' primer and a J-beta primer mix were used in a second PCR of about 7 to 11 cycles. TCRdb analysed the 5' RACE reads with MiXCR anew, one entry per CDR3 protein. The repertoire consists of 1.5 million to 2 million distinct CDR3 sequences, with roughly 43% occurring once and the leading ten covering under 25%. This sample was taken from a study of blood T cells in healthy people across ages. The study's findings and limits: Older age went with lower TCR beta diversity per million T cells, in a roughly linear way.

This clonotype originated in a human donor in good health. Material for sequencing was blood. This chain joins TRBV5-1 and TRBJ1-6; 7 nucleotides match TRBD1. Here the CDR3 reads CASSLERAGQYNSPLHF. The CDR3 coding sequence is TGCGCCAGCAGCTTGGAGCGTGCGGGACAGTATAATTCACCCCTCCACTTT.